Included here is one T cell receptor (beta chain) sequence, with context. The sample is drawn from a study of CD8 T cells in Susac syndrome. The CDR3 is 12 amino acids. Germline values: CDR1 MNHEY, CDR2 SMNVEV (reference sequence). Trimming left V 6 bases short and J 9 bases short, with 12 bases between. RNA was extracted with the RNeasy kit, and a quantity of about 0.45 to 1 ug was reverse transcribed using random hexamers. TCRdb processed the immunoSEQ multiplex PCR reads anew with MiXCR; each CDR3 protein has one entry. The sample records about 430,000 distinct CDR3 sequences, approximately 85% being singletons. Sequencing of TCR beta was performed on blood CD8+ T cells and on blood CD4+ T cells.

The V gene is TRBV27, the J gene TRBJ1-5; perhaps TRBD1 as D (6 bases). The receptor's source is a human donor with multiple sclerosis. Input material: CD8+ T cells from PBMCs. The CDR3 region has the DNA TGTGCCAGCAGAACAGGGAACCGGCCCCAGCATTTT. Its protein is CASRTGNRPQHF.